These 11 T cell receptor beta chains came from one sample sequenced in a study of blood T cell repertoires in COVID-19. Sequencing used immunoSEQ multiplex PCR; TCRdb keeps in-frame clones, though not all of them. Of 100,000 to 130,000 clones listed, about 80% were seen once; the top ten hold about 4.5%. Source material: peripheral blood. These receptors all stem from a man between 65 and 85 years old with acute or convalescent COVID-19.

CDR3 DNA: TGTGCCAGCAGCCAAGGGACAGGGTCGGCAGATACGCAGTATTTT. It encodes CASSQGTGSADTQYF. The genes are TRBV3-1 (or the pseudogene TRBV3-2) and TRBJ2-3; TRBD1 aligns across 8 bases. Trimming cost V 1 base and J 4 bases; bases outside gene matches: 4. The CDR3 loop spans 15 amino acids. Germline V gives CDR1 LGHDT, CDR2 YNNKEL (reference sequence).

This sequence joins TRBV5-6 and TRBJ2-2; 7 bases agree with TRBD1. Germline CDR1 and CDR2: SGHDT and YYEEEE. The junction had 6 bases not matched to a gene; V was cut back by 2 bases and J by 2 bases. The CDR3 consists of 16 residues. The CDR3 DNA reads TGTGCCAGCAGCTTACCCGGACAGGCCAACACCGGGGAGCTGTTTTTT. The encoded protein is CASSLPGQANTGELFF. The full variable domain, in which reference TRBV5-6 and TRBJ2-2 provide the parts outside the CDR3, is DAGVTQSPTHLIKTRGQQVTLRCSPKSGHDTVSWYQQALGQGPQFIFQYYEEEERQRGNFPDRFSGHQFPNYSSELNVNALLLGDSALYLCASSLPGQANTGELFFGEGSRLTVL.

This clone was observed once. CDR3 sequence reads: CASSPTGDSGNTIYF. Written as DNA, the CDR3 is TGTGCCAGCAGTCCGACAGGGGACTCTGGAAACACCATATATTTT. This sequence joins TRBV6-5 and TRBJ1-3; the match to TRBD1 covers 8 bases. Germline CDR1 reads MNHEY; CDR2 reads SVGAGI. Germline trimming cut 5 bases from V and 0 bases from J; bases unmatched to any gene: 3. There are 15 residues in the CDR3.

The J gene is TRBJ2-3, the V gene TRBV11-3; 10 bases are shared with TRBD2. The CDR3 sequence is 16 residues long. Germline V lookup: CDR1 SGHNT, CDR2 YENEEA. With V trimmed by 5 bases and J by 4 bases, 9 bases remained unmatched. CDR3 DNA: TGTGCCAGCAGCCGTTCCTTAGCGGGGGGCGCAGATACGCAGTATTTT. It codes for CASSRSLAGGADTQYF.

The V gene is TRBV7-8, the J gene TRBJ2-3; 9 bases are shared with TRBD2. The V gene's germline CDR1 is SGHVS and CDR2 FQNEAQ. CDR3 length equals 18 residues. After removal of 2 bases from V and 2 bases from J, the junction contained 11 bases not matched to a gene. CDR3 protein: CASSLSFLASGVTDTQYF. In DNA, the CDR3 is TGTGCCAGCAGCTTAAGTTTTTTGGCTAGCGGGGTCACAGATACGCAGTATTTT.

The V gene is TRBV5-1, the J gene TRBJ1-4, with D unresolved. CDR3 length: 13 residues. Trimming cost V 4 bases and J 6 bases, with 10 bases left between them. Germline values: CDR1 SGHRS, CDR2 YFSETQ. The CDR3 loop reads CASSPGLYEKLFF. The CDR3 DNA sequence: TGCGCCAGCAGCCCAGGACTCTATGAAAAACTGTTTTTT.

This clone has just one count. The chain carries TRBV10-3 and TRBJ1-4; TRBD1 aligns across 9 bases. The CDR3 has 14 amino acids. V lost 6 bases to trimming and J lost 7 bases; unmatched junction nucleotides: 6. In germline, CDR1 is ENHRY, CDR2 SYGVKD. For the CDR3, the DNA is TGTGCCATCAGCCCGGGACAGGGAGCTGAAAAACTGTTTTTT. It encodes CAISPGQGAEKLFF.

This sequence joins TRBV6-1 and TRBJ1-5; no clear D. This CDR3 has 14 amino acids. Germline CDR1 and CDR2: MNHNS and SASEGT. V gave up 1 base and J gave up 3 bases, with 7 bases separating them. The CDR3 nucleotides read TGTGCCAGCAGTGAAGGGGCTAACAATCAGCCCCAGCATTTT. Residues: CASSEGANNQPQHF.

J is TRBJ1-4 and V is TRBV10-1; maybe TRBD1 (6 bases). CDR3 size: 15 residues. Germline V gene sequence: CDR1 WNHNN, CDR2 SYGVQD (reference sequence). Trimming pared 4 bases from V and 6 bases from J, leaving 15 bases between. The CDR3 sequence: CASSGGGSGDEKLFF. DNA of the CDR3: TGCGCCAGCAGTGGAGGGGGTTCTGGGGATGAAAAACTGTTTTTT.

The rearrangement uses TRBV5-5 and TRBJ2-3; D is ambiguous. The CDR3 runs to 15 residues. V gave up 0 bases and J gave up 1 base, with 9 bases separating them. Germline CDR1 is SGHKS and CDR2 is YYEKEE (reference sequence). The CDR3 sequence: CASSLVGQGTDTQYF. CDR3 DNA sequence: TGTGCCAGCAGCTTGGTAGGCCAGGGCACAGATACGCAGTATTTT. Based on the CDR3 plus reference TRBV5-5 and TRBJ2-3, the full variable domain is DAGVTQSPTHLIKTRGQQVTLRCSPISGHKSVSWYQQVLGQGPQFIFQYYEKEERGRGNFPDRFSARQFPNYSSELNVNALLLGDSALYLCASSLVGQGTDTQYFGPGTRLTVL.

Turning to this clone: Other DNA variants within this sample encode the same CDR3. The V and J genes are TRBV5-1 and TRBJ1-4; unclear D gene. V was shortened by 1 base and J by 0 bases, with 7 bases between the two germline ends. This CDR3 has 15 residues. The V gene's germline CDR1 is SGHRS and CDR2 YFSETQ. The CDR3: CASSLTGATNEKLFF. In DNA form, the CDR3 reads TGCGCCAGCAGCTTGACGGGTGCAACTAATGAAAAACTGTTTTTT.